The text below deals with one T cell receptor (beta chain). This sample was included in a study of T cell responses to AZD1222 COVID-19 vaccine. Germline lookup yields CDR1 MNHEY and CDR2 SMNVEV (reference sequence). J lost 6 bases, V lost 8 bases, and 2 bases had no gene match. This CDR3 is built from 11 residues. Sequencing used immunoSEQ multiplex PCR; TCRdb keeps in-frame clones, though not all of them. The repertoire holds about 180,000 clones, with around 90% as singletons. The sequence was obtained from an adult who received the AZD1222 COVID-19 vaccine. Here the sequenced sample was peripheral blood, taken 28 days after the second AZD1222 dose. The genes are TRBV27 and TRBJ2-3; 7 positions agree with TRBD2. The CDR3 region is CASGGGDTQYF. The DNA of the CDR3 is TGTGCCAGCGGGGGAGGGGATACGCAGTATTTT.